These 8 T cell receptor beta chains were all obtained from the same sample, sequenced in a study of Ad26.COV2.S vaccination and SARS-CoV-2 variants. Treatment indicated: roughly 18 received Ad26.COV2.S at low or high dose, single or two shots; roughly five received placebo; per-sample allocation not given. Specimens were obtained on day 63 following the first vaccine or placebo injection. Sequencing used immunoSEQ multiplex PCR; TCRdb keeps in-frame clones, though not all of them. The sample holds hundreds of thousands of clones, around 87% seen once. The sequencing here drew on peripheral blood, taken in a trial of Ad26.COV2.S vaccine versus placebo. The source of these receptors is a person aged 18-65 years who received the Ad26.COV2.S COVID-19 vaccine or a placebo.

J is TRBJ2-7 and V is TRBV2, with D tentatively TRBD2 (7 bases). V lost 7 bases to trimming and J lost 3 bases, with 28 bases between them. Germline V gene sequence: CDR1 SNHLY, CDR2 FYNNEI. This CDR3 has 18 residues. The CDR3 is CASTRSGGAQRRGYEQYF. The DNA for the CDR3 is TGTGCCAGCACCCGAAGTGGGGGGGCGCAGAGGAGAGGCTACGAGCAGTACTTC.

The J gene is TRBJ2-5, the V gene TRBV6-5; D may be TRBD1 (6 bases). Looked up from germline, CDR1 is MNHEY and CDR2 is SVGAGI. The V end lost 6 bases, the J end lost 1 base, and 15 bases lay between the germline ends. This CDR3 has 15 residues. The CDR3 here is CASSRQGNGQETQYF. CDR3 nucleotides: TGTGCCAGCAGCCGCCAGGGGAACGGCCAAGAGACCCAGTACTTC.

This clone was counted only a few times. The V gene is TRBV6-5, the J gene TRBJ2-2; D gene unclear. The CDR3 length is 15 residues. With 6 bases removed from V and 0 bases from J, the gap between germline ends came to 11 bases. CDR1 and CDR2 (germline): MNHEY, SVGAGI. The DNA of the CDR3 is TGTGCCAGCAGACTACCACCCCCGAACACCGGGGAGCTGTTTTTT. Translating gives CASRLPPPNTGELFF.

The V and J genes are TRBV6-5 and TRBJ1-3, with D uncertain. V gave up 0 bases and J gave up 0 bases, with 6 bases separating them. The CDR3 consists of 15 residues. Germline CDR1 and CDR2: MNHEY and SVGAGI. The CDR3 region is CASSYSKRSGNTIYF. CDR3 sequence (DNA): TGTGCCAGCAGTTACTCTAAACGCTCTGGAAACACCATATATTTT.

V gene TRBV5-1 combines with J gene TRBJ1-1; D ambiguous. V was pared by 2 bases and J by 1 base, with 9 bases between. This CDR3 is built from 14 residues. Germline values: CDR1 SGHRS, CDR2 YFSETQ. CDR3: CASSFQTQNTEAFF. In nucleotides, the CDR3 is TGCGCCAGCAGCTTCCAGACCCAGAACACTGAAGCTTTCTTT.

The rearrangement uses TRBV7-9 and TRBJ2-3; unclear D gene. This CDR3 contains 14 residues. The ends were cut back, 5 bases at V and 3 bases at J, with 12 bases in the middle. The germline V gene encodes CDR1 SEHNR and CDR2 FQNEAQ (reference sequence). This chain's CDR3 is CASSTNRETDTQYF. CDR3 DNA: TGTGCCAGCAGCACAAACCGAGAAACAGATACGCAGTATTTT. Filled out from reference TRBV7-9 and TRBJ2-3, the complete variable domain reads DTGVSQNPRHKITKRGQNVTFRCDPISEHNRLYWYRQTLGQGPEFLTYFQNEAQLEKSRLLSDRFSAERPKGSFSTLEIQRTEQGDSAMYLCASSTNRETDTQYFGPGTRLTVL.

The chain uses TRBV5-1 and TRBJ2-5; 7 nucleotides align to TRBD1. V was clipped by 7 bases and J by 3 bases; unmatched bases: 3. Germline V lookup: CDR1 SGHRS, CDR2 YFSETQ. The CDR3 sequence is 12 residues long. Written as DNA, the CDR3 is TGCGCCAGCGGGACAGTCGAAGAGACCCAGTACTTC. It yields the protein CASGTVEETQYF.

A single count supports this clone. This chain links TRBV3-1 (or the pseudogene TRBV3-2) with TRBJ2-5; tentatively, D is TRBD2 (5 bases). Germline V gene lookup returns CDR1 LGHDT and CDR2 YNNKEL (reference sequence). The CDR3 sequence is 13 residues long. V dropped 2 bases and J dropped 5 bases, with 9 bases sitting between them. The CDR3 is CASSQSGGETQYF. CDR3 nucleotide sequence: TGTGCCAGCAGCCAATCGGGCGGGGAGACCCAGTACTTC.